The sample holds many counts of the clone carrying this T cell receptor (beta chain). Its antigen is currently unknown. The sample comes from a study of Graves' ophthalmopathy and Graves' hyperthyroidism. Across the whole study: Before any treatment, peripheral blood was taken at the initial diagnosis.

CDR1 is MGHDK, CDR2 SYGVNS, per germline. V shed 4 bases, J shed 3 bases, and the junction held 9 bases outside the gene matches. The CDR3 covers 16 residues. Whole-study findings and limits: With just under 90% sensitivity and roughly 77% specificity, a 13-signature model separated ophthalmopathy from stable hyperthyroidism.

The authors amplified TCR beta CDR3 regions, and they did so from RNA transcripts for repertoire sequencing. First-round RT-PCR used HTBI primers; second-round multiplex PCR followed. TCRdb used MiXCR to reprocess the multiplex PCR reads, holding one entry per CDR3 protein. The data contain approximately 380,000 distinct CDR3 sequences, about 21% of them singletons. The receptor comes from a woman aged 18-30 years with stable Graves' hyperthyroidism. What was sequenced was peripheral blood. This rearrangement joins TRBV25-1 to TRBJ2-7, with 10 bases lining up with TRBD2. The CDR3 DNA sequence: TGTGCCAGCAGTGGGTTAGAGCGGGAGGGCCGCTACGAGCAGTACTTC. Its protein is CASSGLEREGRYEQYF.